The 3 T cell receptor beta chains below come from one sample, sequenced in a study of control samples from healthy donors and cancer patients. TCRdb's copy holds only in-frame clones and misses some; the assay was immunoSEQ multiplex PCR. This table has 100,000 to 150,000 clones, around 92% appearing once. The source material was PBMCs. The receptors stem from a man older than 75 with head and neck cancer.

The chain employs TRBV3-1 (or the pseudogene TRBV3-2) and TRBJ2-1; 7 bases align to TRBD2. V shed 7 bases, J shed 10 bases, and the junction held 19 bases outside the gene matches. This CDR3 contains 16 residues. Germline-derived CDR1 and CDR2 are LGHDT and YNNKEL (reference sequence). The CDR3 DNA reads TGTGCCAGCAACAGCCAGGTAGCGGGCCCCACAAACGAGCAGTTCTTC. This sequence encodes CASNSQVAGPTNEQFF.

The gene calls are TRBV29-1 and TRBJ2-3, with TRBD1 identical over 9 bases. Trimming at V came to 6 bases and at J to 6 bases, leaving 19 bases not matched to a gene. The CDR3 has 17 residues. Per germline, CDR1 SQVTM and CDR2 ANQGSEA. In DNA form, the CDR3 reads TGCAGCGTCCTTGGGCGGAGGAGGACAGGGGTGGGGGATACGCAGTATTTT. This codes for CSVLGRRRTGVGDTQYF.

The gene calls are TRBV19 and TRBJ2-3; 13 bases align to TRBD2. CDR1 is LNHDA and CDR2 is SQIVND in the germline V gene (reference sequence). The V gene end was trimmed by 7 bases and the J gene end by 1 base; junction bases not matched to a gene: 5. The CDR3 runs to 16 residues. CDR3 bases: TGTGCCAGTACCATCGGACTAGCGGGGGGCACAGATACGCAGTATTTT. Its protein is CASTIGLAGGTDTQYF.